Reported below is one TCR beta chain. The PCR had 60 Vbeta and 13 Jbeta primers. Study processing details: In a later analysis, the count reached some 88 million unique TCR beta chains, with approximately 11 million shared. Data came from immunoSEQ multiplex PCR; TCRdb stores just in-frame clones and leaves some out. The V and J calls and clone size are taken from that table; D and trimming were inferred from the DNA. The table lists more than 40,000 clones. Trimming at V came to 5 bases and at J to 1 base, leaving 8 bases not matched to a gene. The length of the CDR3 is 15 residues. Germline CDR1 and CDR2: SGHRS and YFSETQ. The data belong to a study of cytomegalovirus exposure and HLA in healthy donors.

V and J are TRBV5-1 and TRBJ1-1; 7 positions match TRBD1. Sequencing input: PBMCs. The receptor was isolated from a middle-aged woman in good health and CMV-seronegative. CDR3 nucleotide sequence: TGCGCCAGCAGTTCCCAGGGGGGCCGGAACACTGAAGCTTTCTTT. As protein: CASSSQGGRNTEAFF. Drawing the rest from reference TRBV5-1 and TRBJ1-1, the complete variable domain is KAGVTQTPRYLIKTRGQQVTLSCSPISGHRSVSWYQQTPGQGLQFLFEYFSETQRNKGNFPGRFSGRQFSNSRSEMNVSTLELGDSALYLCASSSQGGRNTEAFFGQGTRLTVV.